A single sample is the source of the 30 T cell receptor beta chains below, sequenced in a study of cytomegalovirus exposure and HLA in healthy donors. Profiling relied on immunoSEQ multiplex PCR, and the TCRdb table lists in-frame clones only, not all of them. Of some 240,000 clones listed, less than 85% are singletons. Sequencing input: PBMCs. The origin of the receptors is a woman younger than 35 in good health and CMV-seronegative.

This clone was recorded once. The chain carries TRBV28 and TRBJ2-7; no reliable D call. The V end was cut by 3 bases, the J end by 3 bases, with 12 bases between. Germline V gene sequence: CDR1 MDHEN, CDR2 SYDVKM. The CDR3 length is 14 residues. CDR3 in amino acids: CASSFPSGFYEQYF. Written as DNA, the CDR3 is TGTGCCAGCAGTTTTCCTTCAGGATTCTACGAGCAGTACTTC.

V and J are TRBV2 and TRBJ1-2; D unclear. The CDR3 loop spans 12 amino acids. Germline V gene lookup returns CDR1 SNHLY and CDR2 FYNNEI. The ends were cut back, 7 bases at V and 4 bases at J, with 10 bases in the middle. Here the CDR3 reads CASTARSYGYTF. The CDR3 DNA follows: TGTGCCAGCACTGCCAGGAGCTATGGCTACACCTTC.

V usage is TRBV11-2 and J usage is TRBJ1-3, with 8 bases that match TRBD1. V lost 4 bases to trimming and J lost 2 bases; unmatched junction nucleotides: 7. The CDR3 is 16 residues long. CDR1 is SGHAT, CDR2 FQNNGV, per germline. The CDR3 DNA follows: TGTGCCAGCAGCTCTCGACAGGGGCGAACTGGAAACACCATATATTTT. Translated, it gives CASSSRQGRTGNTIYF.

CDR3: CASSPPVSFAYEQYF. CDR3 DNA sequence: TGTGCCAGCAGTCCGCCTGTATCTTTTGCCTACGAGCAGTACTTC. The gene calls are TRBV27 and TRBJ2-7; D not certain. The germline V and J ends were trimmed by 5 bases and 2 bases, with 16 bases remaining between them. This CDR3 contains 15 residues. CDR1 is MNHEY, CDR2 SMNVEV, per germline (reference sequence).

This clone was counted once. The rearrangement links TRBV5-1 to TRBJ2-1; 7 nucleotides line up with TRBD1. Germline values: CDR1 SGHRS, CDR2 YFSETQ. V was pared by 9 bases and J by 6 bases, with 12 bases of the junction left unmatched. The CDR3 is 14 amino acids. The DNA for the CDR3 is TGCGCCATTCGTACCGGGACAGAGGGCAATGAGCAGTTCTTC. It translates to CAIRTGTEGNEQFF.

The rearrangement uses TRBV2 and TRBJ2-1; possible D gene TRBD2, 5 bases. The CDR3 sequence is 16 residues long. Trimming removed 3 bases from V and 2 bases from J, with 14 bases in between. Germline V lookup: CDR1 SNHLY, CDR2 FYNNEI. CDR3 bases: TGTGCCAGCAGTGACCCTTCTAGCTTCCCCTACAATGAGCAGTTCTTC. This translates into CASSDPSSFPYNEQFF.

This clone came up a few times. The DNA of the CDR3 is TGCGCCAGCAGCTTGGTGGTCGGGGGGCCGATTAATGAAAAACTGTTTTTT. Translation: CASSLVVGGPINEKLFF. The rearrangement joins TRBV5-1 to TRBJ1-4, with a weak D call TRBD1 (6 bases). V lost 0 bases and J 4 bases, leaving 16 bases between the germline ends. Germline assignment: CDR1 SGHRS and CDR2 YFSETQ. The length of the CDR3 is 17 residues.

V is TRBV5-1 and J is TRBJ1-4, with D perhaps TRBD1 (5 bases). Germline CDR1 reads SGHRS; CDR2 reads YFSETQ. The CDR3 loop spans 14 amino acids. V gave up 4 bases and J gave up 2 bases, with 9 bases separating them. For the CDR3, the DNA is TGCGCCAGCAGCAGACAGCCGACTAATGAAAAACTGTTTTTT. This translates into CASSRQPTNEKLFF.

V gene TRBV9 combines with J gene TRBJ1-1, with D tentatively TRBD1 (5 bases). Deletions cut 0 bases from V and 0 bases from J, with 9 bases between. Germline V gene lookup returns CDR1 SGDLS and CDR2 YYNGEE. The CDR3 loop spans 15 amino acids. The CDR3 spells CASSVVGGLNTEAFF. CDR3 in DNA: TGTGCCAGCAGCGTAGTGGGGGGTCTGAACACTGAAGCTTTCTTT.

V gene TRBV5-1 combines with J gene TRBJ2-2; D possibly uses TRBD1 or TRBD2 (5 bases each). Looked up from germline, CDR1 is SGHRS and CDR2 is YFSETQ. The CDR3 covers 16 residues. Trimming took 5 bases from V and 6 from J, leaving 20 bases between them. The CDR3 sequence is CASSPGTAVVPGELFF. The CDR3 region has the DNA TGCGCCAGCAGTCCTGGGACGGCGGTCGTGCCCGGGGAGCTGTTTTTT.

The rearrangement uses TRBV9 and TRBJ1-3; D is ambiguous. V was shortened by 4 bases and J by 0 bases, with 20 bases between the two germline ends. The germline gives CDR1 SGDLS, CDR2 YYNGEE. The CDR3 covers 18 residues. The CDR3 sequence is CASSSPDGDRSSGNTIYF. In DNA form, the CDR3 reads TGTGCCAGCAGCTCCCCGGACGGGGATAGAAGCTCTGGAAACACCATATATTTT.

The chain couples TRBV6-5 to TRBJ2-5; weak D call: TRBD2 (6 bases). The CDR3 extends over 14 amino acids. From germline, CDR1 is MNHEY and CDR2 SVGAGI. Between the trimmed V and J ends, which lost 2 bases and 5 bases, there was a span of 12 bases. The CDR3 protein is CASSYMGGEETQYF. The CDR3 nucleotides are TGTGCCAGCAGTTACATGGGAGGAGAGGAGACCCAGTACTTC.

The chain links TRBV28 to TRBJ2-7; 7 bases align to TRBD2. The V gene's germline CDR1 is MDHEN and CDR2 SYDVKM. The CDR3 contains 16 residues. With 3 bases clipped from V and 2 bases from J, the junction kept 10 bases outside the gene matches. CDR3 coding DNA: TGTGCCAGCAGTTTCATATTGGGGGGGGGACCCTACGAGCAGTACTTC. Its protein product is CASSFILGGGPYEQYF.

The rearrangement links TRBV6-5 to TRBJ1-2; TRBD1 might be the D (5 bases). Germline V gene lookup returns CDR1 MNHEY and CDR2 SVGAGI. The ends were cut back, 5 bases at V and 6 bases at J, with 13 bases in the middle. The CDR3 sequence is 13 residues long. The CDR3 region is CASSVGTGNGYTF. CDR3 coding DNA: TGTGCCAGCAGTGTGGGGACGGGAAATGGCTACACCTTC.

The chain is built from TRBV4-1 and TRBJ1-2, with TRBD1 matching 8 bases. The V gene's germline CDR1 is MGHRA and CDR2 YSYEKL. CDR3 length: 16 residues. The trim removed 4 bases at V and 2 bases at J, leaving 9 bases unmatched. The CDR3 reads CASSPKVTGENYGYTF. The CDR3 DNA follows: TGCGCCAGCAGCCCGAAGGTGACAGGGGAGAACTATGGCTACACCTTC.

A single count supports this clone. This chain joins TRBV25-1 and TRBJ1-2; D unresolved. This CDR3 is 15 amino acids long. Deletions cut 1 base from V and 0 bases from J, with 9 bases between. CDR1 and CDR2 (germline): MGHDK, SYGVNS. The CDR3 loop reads CASSESGGSNYGYTF. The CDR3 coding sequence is TGTGCCAGCAGTGAATCTGGCGGATCTAACTATGGCTACACCTTC.

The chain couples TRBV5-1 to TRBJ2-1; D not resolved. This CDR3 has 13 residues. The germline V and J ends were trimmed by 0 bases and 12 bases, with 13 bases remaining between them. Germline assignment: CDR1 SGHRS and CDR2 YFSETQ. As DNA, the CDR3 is TGCGCCAGCAGCTTGGACGGCGGTTTGGGGCAGTTCTTC. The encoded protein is CASSLDGGLGQFF. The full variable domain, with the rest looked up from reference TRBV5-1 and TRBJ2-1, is KAGVTQTPRYLIKTRGQQVTLSCSPISGHRSVSWYQQTPGQGLQFLFEYFSETQRNKGNFPGRFSGRQFSNSRSEMNVSTLELGDSALYLCASSLDGGLGQFFGPGTRLTVL.

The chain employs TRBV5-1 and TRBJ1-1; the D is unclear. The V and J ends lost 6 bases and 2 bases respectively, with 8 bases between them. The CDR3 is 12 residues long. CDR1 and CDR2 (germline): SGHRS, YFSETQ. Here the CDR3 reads CASKNTNTEAFF. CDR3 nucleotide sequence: TGCGCCAGCAAAAACACAAACACTGAAGCTTTCTTT.

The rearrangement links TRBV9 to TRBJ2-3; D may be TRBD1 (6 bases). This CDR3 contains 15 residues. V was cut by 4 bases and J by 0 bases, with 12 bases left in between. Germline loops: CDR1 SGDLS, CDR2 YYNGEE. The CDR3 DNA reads TGTGCCAGCAGCCAACAGGGTGGGAGCACAGATACGCAGTATTTT. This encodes CASSQQGGSTDTQYF.

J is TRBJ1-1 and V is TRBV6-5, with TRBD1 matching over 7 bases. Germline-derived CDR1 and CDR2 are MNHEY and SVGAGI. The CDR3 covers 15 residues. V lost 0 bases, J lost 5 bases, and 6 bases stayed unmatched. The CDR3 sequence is CASSYSGRGVTEAFF. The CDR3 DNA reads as TGTGCCAGCAGTTACTCCGGCAGGGGGGTTACTGAAGCTTTCTTT.

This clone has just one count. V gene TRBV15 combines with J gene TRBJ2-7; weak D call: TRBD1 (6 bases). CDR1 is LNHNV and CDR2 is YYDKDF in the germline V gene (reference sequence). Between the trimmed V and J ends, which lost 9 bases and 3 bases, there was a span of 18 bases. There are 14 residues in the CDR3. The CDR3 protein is CATQDSGARYEQYF. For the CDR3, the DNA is TGTGCCACACAAGATTCAGGGGCGCGCTACGAGCAGTACTTC.

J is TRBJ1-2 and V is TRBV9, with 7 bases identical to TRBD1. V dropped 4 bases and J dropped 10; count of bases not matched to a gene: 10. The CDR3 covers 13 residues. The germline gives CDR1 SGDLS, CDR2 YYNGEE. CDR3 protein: CASSPRAGGLYTF. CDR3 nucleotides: TGTGCCAGCAGCCCCCGGGCAGGGGGTCTCTACACCTTC.

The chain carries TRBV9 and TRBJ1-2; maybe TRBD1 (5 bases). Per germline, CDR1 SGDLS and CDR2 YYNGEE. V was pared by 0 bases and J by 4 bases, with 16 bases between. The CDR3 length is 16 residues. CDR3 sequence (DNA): TGTGCCAGCAGCGTAGGACCTCAGGGCAGCGCCTATGGCTACACCTTC. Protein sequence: CASSVGPQGSAYGYTF. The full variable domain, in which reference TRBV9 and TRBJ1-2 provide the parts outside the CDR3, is DSGVTQTPKHLITATGQRVTLRCSPRSGDLSVYWYQQSLDQGLQFLIQYYNGEERAKGNILERFSAQQFPDLHSELNLSSLELGDSALYFCASSVGPQGSAYGYTFGSGTRLTVV.

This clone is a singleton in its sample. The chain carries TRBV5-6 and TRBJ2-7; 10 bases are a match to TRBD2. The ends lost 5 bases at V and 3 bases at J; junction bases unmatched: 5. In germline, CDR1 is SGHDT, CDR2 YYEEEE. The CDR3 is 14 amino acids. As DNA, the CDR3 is TGTGCCAGCAGAACTAGCGGGAAGAGCTACGAGCAGTACTTC. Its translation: CASRTSGKSYEQYF.

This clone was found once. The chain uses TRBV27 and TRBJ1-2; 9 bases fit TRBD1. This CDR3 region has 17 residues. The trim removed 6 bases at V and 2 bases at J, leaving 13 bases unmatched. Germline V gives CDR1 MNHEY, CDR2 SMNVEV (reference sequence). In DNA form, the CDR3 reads TGTGCCAGCAGCCTCCCGCAGGGGACAGGGCCGAACTATGGCTACACCTTC. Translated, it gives CASSLPQGTGPNYGYTF.

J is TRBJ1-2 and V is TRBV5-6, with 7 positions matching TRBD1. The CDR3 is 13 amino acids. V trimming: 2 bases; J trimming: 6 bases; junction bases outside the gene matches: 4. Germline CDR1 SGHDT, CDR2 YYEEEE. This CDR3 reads CASSLQGRDGYTF. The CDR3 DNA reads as TGTGCCAGCAGCTTACAGGGGAGGGATGGCTACACCTTC.

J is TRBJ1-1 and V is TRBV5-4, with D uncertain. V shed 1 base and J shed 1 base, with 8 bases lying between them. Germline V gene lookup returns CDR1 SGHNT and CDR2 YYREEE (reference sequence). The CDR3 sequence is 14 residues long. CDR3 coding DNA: TGTGCCAGCAGCTTGAGGACGGAGAACACTGAAGCTTTCTTT. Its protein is CASSLRTENTEAFF.

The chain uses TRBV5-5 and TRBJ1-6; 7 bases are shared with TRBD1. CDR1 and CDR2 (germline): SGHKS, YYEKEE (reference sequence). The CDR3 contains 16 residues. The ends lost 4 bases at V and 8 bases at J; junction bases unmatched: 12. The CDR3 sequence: CASSKVTGTADSPLHF. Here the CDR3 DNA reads TGTGCCAGCAGCAAGGTTACCGGGACAGCAGATTCACCCCTCCACTTT.

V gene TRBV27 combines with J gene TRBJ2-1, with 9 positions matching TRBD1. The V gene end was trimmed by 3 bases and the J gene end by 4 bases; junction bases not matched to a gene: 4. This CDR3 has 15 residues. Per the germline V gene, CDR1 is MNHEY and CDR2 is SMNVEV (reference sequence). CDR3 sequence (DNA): TGTGCCAGCAGTTTTGATGGACAGGGGTACAATGAGCAGTTCTTC. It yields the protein CASSFDGQGYNEQFF.

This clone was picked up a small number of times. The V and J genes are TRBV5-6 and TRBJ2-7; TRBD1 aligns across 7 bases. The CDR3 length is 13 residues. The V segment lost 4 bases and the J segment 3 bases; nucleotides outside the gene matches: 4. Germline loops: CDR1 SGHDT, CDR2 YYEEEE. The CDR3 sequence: CASSVGTDYEQYF. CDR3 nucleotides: TGTGCCAGCAGCGTCGGGACAGACTACGAGCAGTACTTC.